Shown below are 14 T cell receptor beta chains from a single sample sequenced in a study of human T cells and chemical hapten exposure. TCRdb redid the calling of the RACE reads with MiXCR, one entry per CDR3 protein. The table has roughly 200,000 distinct CDR3 sequences, about a fifth seen once. As to time point: patch test 1, 2 weeks after DPC sensitization. Stated treatment: therapeutic diphenylcyclopropenone sensitization with weekly scalp DPC. The sequences come from whole blood, collected in connection with sensitization to the hapten diphenylcyclopropenone (DPC). The receptors stem from a woman aged 45-65 years with alopecia areata. Some clones in this sample may be carry-over from other donors' samples.

This sequence joins TRBV19 and TRBJ2-1; 7 bases line up with TRBD2. In germline, CDR1 is LNHDA, CDR2 SQIVND (reference sequence). CDR3 length equals 13 residues. Losses at the gene ends were 4 bases for V and 8 bases for J; bases not matched to a gene: 5. The CDR3 here is CASSRDGRHEQFF. DNA of the CDR3: TGTGCCAGTAGTAGGGACGGGAGGCATGAGCAGTTCTTC.

This rearrangement joins TRBV10-3 to TRBJ2-1; no firm D call. CDR3 length: 12 residues. Germline loops: CDR1 ENHRY, CDR2 SYGVKD. The V end was cut by 4 bases, the J end by 10 bases, with 11 bases between. The CDR3 loop reads CAISGIEDEQFF. CDR3 in DNA: TGTGCCATCAGTGGAATTGAGGACGAGCAGTTCTTC.

V is TRBV19 and J is TRBJ2-7; 8 positions match TRBD2. The length of the CDR3 is 12 residues. Germline lookup yields CDR1 LNHDA and CDR2 SQIVND (reference sequence). Trimming cost V 8 bases and J 3 bases; bases outside gene matches: 3. The CDR3 region is CASSAGDYEQYF. The CDR3 nucleotides are TGTGCCAGTTCAGCGGGAGACTACGAGCAGTACTTC.

The chain recombines TRBV27 with TRBJ1-2, with D possibly matching TRBD1 (5 bases). Germline V lookup: CDR1 MNHEY, CDR2 SMNVEV (reference sequence). The ends were cut back, 2 bases at V and 0 bases at J, with 10 bases in the middle. The CDR3 is 15 amino acids. The CDR3 DNA reads TGTGCCAGCAGTTTAAGGGGAGCCACTAACTATGGCTACACCTTC. This translates into CASSLRGATNYGYTF.

The chain uses TRBV5-1 and TRBJ2-7; D remains unclear. The V and J ends lost 0 bases and 3 bases respectively, with 10 bases between them. CDR1 is SGHRS, CDR2 YFSETQ, per germline. The CDR3 sequence is 14 residues long. In DNA, the CDR3 is TGCGCCAGCAGCTTGGAACCAGCATACTACGAGCAGTACTTC. Protein sequence: CASSLEPAYYEQYF.

Only a few counts were recorded for this clonotype. The rearrangement uses TRBV5-1 and TRBJ2-5; unclear D gene. In germline, CDR1 is SGHRS, CDR2 YFSETQ. The CDR3 loop spans 13 amino acids. Trimming left V 8 bases short and J 5 bases short, with 16 bases between. Here the CDR3 DNA reads TGCGCCAGTAGCAACCTTCAGCAGGAGACCCAGTACTTC. Translating gives CASSNLQQETQYF.

The chain joins TRBV28 to TRBJ1-1; weak D call: TRBD1 (6 bases). Germline CDR1 reads MDHEN; CDR2 reads SYDVKM. Trimming removed 7 bases from V and 4 bases from J, with 13 bases in between. CDR3 length: 13 residues. The chain's CDR3 is CASKIGGGTEAFF. As DNA, the CDR3 is TGTGCCAGCAAGATAGGGGGGGGCACTGAAGCTTTCTTT.

This clonotype was counted many times. The rearrangement links TRBV7-8 to TRBJ1-1; 8 bases are shared with TRBD1. The germline V gene encodes CDR1 SGHVS and CDR2 FQNEAQ. V was clipped by 3 bases and J by 11 bases; unmatched bases: 5. CDR3 size: 12 residues. The CDR3 region has the DNA TGTGCCAGCAGCTTGCAGGGGGCAGAGGCTTTCTTT. It specifies CASSLQGAEAFF.

The chain recombines TRBV2 with TRBJ2-1; weak D call: TRBD2 (5 bases). CDR3 length: 12 amino acids. From germline, CDR1 is SNHLY and CDR2 FYNNEI. The ends were cut back, 7 bases at V and 15 bases at J, with 19 bases in the middle. DNA of the CDR3: TGTGCCAGCACCCGATTACTAGACCTAACGTTCTTC. Translated: CASTRLLDLTFF.

The chain carries TRBV20-1 and TRBJ2-3, with TRBD2 matching over 7 bases. Germline V gives CDR1 DFQATT, CDR2 SNEGSKA (reference sequence). There are 15 residues in the CDR3. V shed 6 bases, J shed 2 bases, and the junction held 11 bases outside the gene matches. The CDR3 sequence: CSAIEGGRDTDTQYF. The CDR3 DNA is TGCAGTGCGATTGAAGGCGGGAGAGACACAGATACGCAGTATTTT.

The chain is built from TRBV5-1 and TRBJ2-1; no definite D call. Germline V lookup: CDR1 SGHRS, CDR2 YFSETQ. The germline V and J ends were trimmed by 2 bases and 7 bases, with 10 bases remaining between them. The CDR3 is 13 residues long. The CDR3 bases are TGCGCCAGCAGCTTTTCCAGATTTAATGAGCAGTTCTTC. It encodes CASSFSRFNEQFF.

This chain uses TRBV5-1 with TRBJ1-1, with D tentatively TRBD1 (5 bases). The germline V gene encodes CDR1 SGHRS and CDR2 YFSETQ. The V and J ends lost 4 bases and 0 bases respectively, with 13 bases between them. This CDR3 contains 15 residues. CDR3 amino acids: CASSTGGGMNTEAFF. CDR3 in DNA: TGCGCCAGCAGCACCGGGGGAGGGATGAACACTGAAGCTTTCTTT.

There are a few counts of this clonotype. The chain links TRBV6-1 to TRBJ1-6; a weak D match, TRBD1 (6 bases). In germline, CDR1 is MNHNS, CDR2 SASEGT. There are 15 residues in the CDR3. V gave up 3 bases and J gave up 5 bases, with 11 bases separating them. CDR3 nucleotides: TGTGCCAGCAGTGATGCAGGGGCGAATAATTCACCCCTCCACTTT. It yields the protein CASSDAGANNSPLHF.

At least ten counts were recorded for this clonotype. This chain links TRBV10-3 with TRBJ2-7; no reliable D call. The germline CDR1 and CDR2 sequences are ENHRY and SYGVKD. V dropped 3 bases and J dropped 1 base, with 13 bases sitting between them. The CDR3 is 15 amino acids. CDR3 sequence (DNA): TGTGCCATCAGTGACAGTGGGCTAAAATCCTACGAGCAGTACTTC. Translation: CAISDSGLKSYEQYF.